The present T cell receptor (beta chain) was sequenced within a study of beta chain features in type 1 diabetes. General study results and limits: A cDNA-based sequencing approach could over-represent cells with high TCR expression.

Germline values: CDR1 MDHEN, CDR2 SYDVKM. The CDR3 contains 16 residues. Trimming took off 1 base at V and 1 base at J, with 11 bases between the two ends. Notes on this clone: Its antigen is currently unknown.

Expressed TCRB transcripts were sequenced because the isolated RNA had all been reverse transcribed beforehand. Clones were read by immunoSEQ multiplex PCR, and TCRdb kept only the in-frame ones, dropping some. The sample records around 300,000 clones, 9.5% to 12% being singletons. The chain carries TRBV28 and TRBJ2-1; D perhaps matches TRBD1 (5 bases). This TCR derives from a woman in her 30s in good health. The sequenced sample consisted of naive CD4+ T cells from blood. DNA of the CDR3: TGTGCCAGCAGTTTATCGACAGTCCAGTCCTACAATGAGCAGTTCTTC. Encoded protein: CASSLSTVQSYNEQFF.